The next 17 T cell receptor beta chains were all read from a single sample in a study of technical replicates of blood from a few donors. Sequenced by immunoSEQ multiplex PCR; TCRdb stores in-frame clones only, minus some. This table has about 63,000 clones, approximately 86% appearing once. The specimen sequenced was PBMCs. These receptors came from a human donor in good health. Some clones in this sample may be carry-over from other donors' samples.

This clone was counted a few times. The genes are TRBV19 and TRBJ1-2; D is perhaps TRBD1 (5 bases). The CDR3 is 14 amino acids. Germline assignment: CDR1 LNHDA and CDR2 SQIVND (reference sequence). Trimming cost V 8 bases and J 4 bases, with 17 bases left between them. The CDR3 DNA is TGTGCCAGTGGGAGGGGAGGGCCTGTCTATGGCTACACCTTC. Amino acids: CASGRGGPVYGYTF. Full variable domain (outside the CDR3, taken from reference TRBV19 and TRBJ1-2): DGGITQSPKYLFRKEGQNVTLSCEQNLNHDAMYWYRQDPGQGLRLIYYSQIVNDFQKGDIAEGYSVSREKKESFPLTVTSAQKNPTAFYLCASGRGGPVYGYTFGSGTRLTVV.

The chain is built from TRBV7-2 and TRBJ2-1, with 7 positions matching TRBD2. From germline, CDR1 is SGHTA and CDR2 FQGNSA. The CDR3 covers 16 residues. The ends lost 0 bases at V and 8 bases at J; junction bases unmatched: 10. The CDR3 loop reads CASSLAWLAAGHEQFF. As DNA, the CDR3 is TGTGCCAGCAGCTTAGCGTGGCTAGCGGCCGGCCATGAGCAGTTCTTC. Full variable domain (rest looked up from reference TRBV7-2 and TRBJ2-1): GAGVSQSPSNKVTEKGKDVELRCDPISGHTALYWYRQSLGQGLEFLIYFQGNSAPDKSGLPSDRFSAERTGGSVSTLTIQRTQQEDSAVYLCASSLAWLAAGHEQFFGPGTRLTVL.

This clone was seen once. The chain uses TRBV7-9 and TRBJ2-2, with D uncertain. Germline V lookup: CDR1 SEHNR, CDR2 FQNEAQ (reference sequence). V was clipped by 3 bases and J by 6 bases, with 5 bases between them. The CDR3 has 12 amino acids. The CDR3: CASSLRSGELFF. CDR3 nucleotides: TGTGCCAGCAGCTTGAGGTCCGGGGAGCTGTTTTTT.

The chain employs TRBV6-5 and TRBJ1-2; D may be TRBD1 (6 bases). V shed 5 bases and J shed 3 bases, with 16 bases lying between them. The CDR3 length is 15 residues. In germline, CDR1 is MNHEY, CDR2 SVGAGI. The CDR3: CASSQNRVKDYGYTF. As DNA, the CDR3 is TGTGCCAGCAGTCAAAACAGGGTCAAGGACTATGGCTACACCTTC.

This clone has just a few counts. The J gene is TRBJ1-5, the V gene TRBV18, with 9 bases identical to TRBD1. The CDR3 spans 15 residues. The V gene's germline CDR1 is KGHSH and CDR2 LQKENI. The V and J ends lost 5 bases and 5 bases, in that order; junction bases with no gene match: 7. DNA for the CDR3: TGTGCCAGCTCATCAGCCGGGACAGGGTATCAGCCCCAGCATTTT. Translating gives CASSSAGTGYQPQHF.

The CDR3 DNA reads TGTGCCACCAGCCGCCGACAGAAAGACCAGACCCAGTACTTC. Residues: CATSRRQKDQTQYF. This sequence joins TRBV15 and TRBJ2-5; possible D gene TRBD1, 5 bases. This CDR3 is 14 amino acids long. CDR1 and CDR2 from the germline V gene are LNHNV and YYDKDF (reference sequence). V was clipped by 5 bases and J by 6 bases, with 16 bases between them. Combining the CDR3 with reference TRBV15 and TRBJ2-5 gives the whole variable domain DAMVIQNPRYQVTQFGKPVTLSCSQTLNHNVMYWYQQKSSQAPKLLFHYYDKDFNNEADTPDNFQSRRPNTSFCFLDIRSPGLGDTAMYLCATSRRQKDQTQYFGPGTRLLVL.

The V call is TRBV6-6, the J call TRBJ2-7; 7 positions agree with TRBD1. Germline CDR1 MNHNY, CDR2 SVGAGI (reference sequence). The CDR3 has 14 residues. V trimming: 6 bases; J trimming: 3 bases; junction bases outside the gene matches: 8. The CDR3 loop is CASRSVDRIYEQYF. DNA of the CDR3: TGTGCCAGCAGGTCGGTGGACAGGATCTACGAGCAGTACTTC.

The chain is built from TRBV5-1 and TRBJ2-1, with 8 bases lining up with TRBD1. V was pared by 0 bases and J by 6 bases, with 2 bases of the junction left unmatched. Germline CDR1 reads SGHRS; CDR2 reads YFSETQ. The CDR3 loop spans 14 amino acids. The CDR3 is CASSLGTGSNEQFF. The CDR3 bases are TGCGCCAGCAGCTTGGGGACAGGGAGCAATGAGCAGTTCTTC.

J is TRBJ2-7 and V is TRBV5-6, with a tentative D call TRBD2 (6 bases). Germline V CDR1 and CDR2: SGHDT, YYEEEE. Trimming removed 2 bases from V and 3 bases from J, with 18 bases in between. The CDR3 totals 16 residues. The CDR3 here is CASSLASAAPNYEQYF. The CDR3 coding sequence is TGTGCCAGCAGCTTAGCTAGCGCGGCTCCAAACTACGAGCAGTACTTC.

This chain joins TRBV30 and TRBJ2-7, with D perhaps TRBD1 (6 bases). The CDR3 consists of 11 residues. Germline V gene sequence: CDR1 GTSNPN, CDR2 SVGIG (reference sequence). V was cut by 5 bases and J by 3 bases, with 8 bases left in between. The CDR3 DNA reads TGTGCCTGGGGACAGCTCTACGAGCAGTACTTC. Translating gives CAWGQLYEQYF.

V usage is TRBV11-3 and J usage is TRBJ2-2; D gene ambiguous. The CDR3 loop spans 14 amino acids. The germline CDR1 and CDR2 sequences are SGHNT and YENEEA. Trimming pared 3 bases from V and 4 bases from J, leaving 9 bases between. This CDR3 is CASSLGEVTGELFF. The CDR3 DNA reads TGTGCCAGCAGCTTGGGTGAGGTCACCGGGGAGCTGTTTTTT.

The V and J genes are TRBV5-1 and TRBJ2-3; 10 bases line up with TRBD2. Unmatched junction bases numbered 10, after V lost 7 bases and J lost 2 bases. The germline V gene encodes CDR1 SGHRS and CDR2 YFSETQ. This CDR3 is built from 16 residues. The CDR3 region is CASARTSGSFTDTQYF. As DNA, the CDR3 is TGCGCCAGCGCACGGACTAGCGGATCCTTCACAGATACGCAGTATTTT.

This clone turned up a few times. This chain links TRBV30 with TRBJ1-1, with 7 bases identical to TRBD1. Germline values: CDR1 GTSNPN, CDR2 SVGIG (reference sequence). This CDR3 has 15 residues. V was pared by 3 bases and J by 0 bases, with 7 bases of the junction left unmatched. The CDR3: CAWSDRDSLNTEAFF. In DNA, the CDR3 is TGTGCCTGGAGCGACCGGGACAGTTTGAACACTGAAGCTTTCTTT.

This clone appeared a few times. The chain recombines TRBV4-3 with TRBJ1-1, with D hard to call. V lost 1 base and J lost 0, with 9 bases in between. Germline V CDR1 and CDR2: LGHNA, YSLEER. This CDR3 region has 15 residues. The CDR3 reads CASSQGTRMNTEAFF. The CDR3 DNA follows: TGCGCCAGCAGCCAAGGCACTAGGATGAACACTGAAGCTTTCTTT.

This clone has a single count. V is TRBV5-4 and J is TRBJ1-4; TRBD1 agrees at 7 bases. The germline CDR1 and CDR2 sequences are SGHNT and YYREEE (reference sequence). V lost 4 bases to trimming and J lost 3 bases; unmatched junction nucleotides: 6. This CDR3 comprises 15 residues. Here the CDR3 DNA reads TGTGCCAGCAGCAAAAGACAGGGACCTAATGAAAAACTGTTTTTT. The encoded protein is CASSKRQGPNEKLFF.

The chain is built from TRBV27 and TRBJ1-1, with D unresolved. The germline V and J ends were trimmed by 6 bases and 0 bases, with 14 bases remaining between them. The CDR3 loop spans 15 amino acids. From germline, CDR1 is MNHEY and CDR2 SMNVEV (reference sequence). CDR3 protein: CASSFSGLMNTEAFF. The DNA for the CDR3 is TGTGCCAGCAGCTTTTCAGGATTGATGAACACTGAAGCTTTCTTT.

The CDR3, as DNA: TGCGCCAGCAGCCAAGTTATAGCGACCACCTACAATGAGCAGTTCTTC. This gives the protein CASSQVIATTYNEQFF. The rearrangement joins TRBV4-1 to TRBJ2-1; the D gene is possibly TRBD2 (5 bases). Germline V gene data show CDR1 as MGHRA and CDR2 as YSYEKL. The CDR3 consists of 16 residues. V dropped 1 base and J dropped 2 bases, with 12 bases sitting between them.